This T cell receptor beta chain derives from a study of post-analysis software for immune sequencing data. Germline lookup yields CDR1 SGHTA and CDR2 FQGNSA. This CDR3 spans 14 amino acids. Losses at the gene ends were 5 bases for V and 2 bases for J; bases not matched to a gene: 6. Unique molecular identifiers tagged the TCR beta cDNA libraries. TCRdb redid the calling of the PCR reads with MiXCR, one entry per CDR3 protein. The sample has about 800,000 distinct CDR3 sequences; about 32% are singletons. Study-level points and caveats: Patients used several TRBV segments, including TRBV5-6, TRBV5-1 and TRBV20-1, more often than controls.

This clonotype was recorded many times. Its specificity is not known. This TCR was sampled from a girl aged 5 to 17 with multiple sclerosis. Source material: blood. The chain couples TRBV7-2 to TRBJ2-7, with 7 bases fitting TRBD1. In nucleotides, the CDR3 is TGTGCCAGCAGCCCCGCTACAGGGGCCTACGAGCAGTACTTC. Encoded protein: CASSPATGAYEQYF.